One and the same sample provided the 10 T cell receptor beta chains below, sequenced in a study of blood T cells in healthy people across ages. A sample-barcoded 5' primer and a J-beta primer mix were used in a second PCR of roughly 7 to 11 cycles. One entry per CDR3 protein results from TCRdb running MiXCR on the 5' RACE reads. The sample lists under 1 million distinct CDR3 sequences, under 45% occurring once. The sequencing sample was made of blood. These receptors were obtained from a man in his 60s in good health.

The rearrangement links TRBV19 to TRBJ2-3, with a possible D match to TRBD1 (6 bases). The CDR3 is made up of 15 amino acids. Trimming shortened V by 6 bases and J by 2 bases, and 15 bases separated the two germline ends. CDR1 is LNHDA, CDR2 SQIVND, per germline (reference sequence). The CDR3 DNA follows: TGTGCCAGTAGCTTGGGGACAACAAACACAGATACGCAGTATTTT. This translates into CASSLGTTNTDTQYF. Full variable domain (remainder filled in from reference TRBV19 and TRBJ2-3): DGGITQSPKYLFRKEGQNVTLSCEQNLNHDAMYWYRQDPGQGLRLIYYSQIVNDFQKGDIAEGYSVSREKKESFPLTVTSAQKNPTAFYLCASSLGTTNTDTQYFGPGTRLTVL.

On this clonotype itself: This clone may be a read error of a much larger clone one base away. The CDR3 DNA reads as TGTGCCAGCAGCTTAGCCGGGACAGCCAATGAGCAGTTCTTC. Protein sequence: CASSLAGTANEQFF. This rearrangement joins TRBV7-9 to TRBJ2-1; TRBD1 matches at 7 bases. Per the germline V gene, CDR1 is SEHNR and CDR2 is FQNEAQ (reference sequence). This CDR3 comprises 14 residues. With 0 bases clipped from V and 6 bases from J, the junction kept 2 bases outside the gene matches.

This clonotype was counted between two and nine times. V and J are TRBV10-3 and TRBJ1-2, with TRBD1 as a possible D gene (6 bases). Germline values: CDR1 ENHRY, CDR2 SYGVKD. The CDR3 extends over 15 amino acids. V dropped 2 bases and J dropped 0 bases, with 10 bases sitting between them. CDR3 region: CAISEGQLTNYGYTF. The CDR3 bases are TGTGCCATCAGTGAGGGACAGCTTACTAACTATGGCTACACCTTC.

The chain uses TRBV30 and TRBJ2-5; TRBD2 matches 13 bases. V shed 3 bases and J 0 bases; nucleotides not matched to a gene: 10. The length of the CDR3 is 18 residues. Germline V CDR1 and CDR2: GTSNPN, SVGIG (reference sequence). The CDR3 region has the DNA TGTGCCTGGAGCGGTGGGACTAGCGGGGACCGTCACCAAGAGACCCAGTACTTC. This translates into CAWSGGTSGDRHQETQYF.

The CDR3 DNA is TGTGCCAGCAGAACAGGGAGCGCAGAGACCCAGTACTTC. Translating gives CASRTGSAETQYF. This chain links TRBV6-2 or TRBV6-3 with TRBJ2-5, with a weak D call TRBD1 (6 bases). V was trimmed by 6 bases and J by 4 bases, leaving 12 bases between them. The CDR3 covers 13 residues. CDR1 is MNHEY, CDR2 SVGEGT, per germline.

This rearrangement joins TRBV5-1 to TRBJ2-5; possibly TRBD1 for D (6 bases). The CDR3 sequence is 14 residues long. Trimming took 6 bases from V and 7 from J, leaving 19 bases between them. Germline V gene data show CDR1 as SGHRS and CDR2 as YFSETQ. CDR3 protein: CASTVERQDGTQYF. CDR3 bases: TGCGCCAGCACCGTGGAGCGACAGGACGGGACCCAGTACTTC.

Here the CDR3 reads CATSDRGGNYGYTF. For the CDR3, the DNA is TGTGCCACCAGTGATCGAGGGGGGAACTATGGCTACACCTTC. The chain recombines TRBV24-1 with TRBJ1-2, with D tentatively TRBD1 (6 bases). This CDR3 is 14 amino acids long. V lost 3 bases and J 2 bases, leaving 9 bases between the germline ends. The germline V gene encodes CDR1 KGHDR and CDR2 SFDVKD.

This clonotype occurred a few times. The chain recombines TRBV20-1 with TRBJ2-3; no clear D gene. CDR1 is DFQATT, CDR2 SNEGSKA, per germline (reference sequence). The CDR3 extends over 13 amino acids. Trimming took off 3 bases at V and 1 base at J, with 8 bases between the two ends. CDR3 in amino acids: CSASPDGTDTQYF. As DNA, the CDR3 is TGCAGTGCTAGCCCCGACGGCACAGATACGCAGTATTTT.

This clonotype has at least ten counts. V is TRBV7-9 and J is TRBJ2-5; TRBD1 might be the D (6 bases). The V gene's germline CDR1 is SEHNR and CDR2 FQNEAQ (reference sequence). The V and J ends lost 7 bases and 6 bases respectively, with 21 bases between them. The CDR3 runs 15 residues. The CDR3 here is CASTPPLHREKTQYF. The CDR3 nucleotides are TGTGCCAGCACACCCCCCCTCCACAGGGAGAAGACCCAGTACTTC.

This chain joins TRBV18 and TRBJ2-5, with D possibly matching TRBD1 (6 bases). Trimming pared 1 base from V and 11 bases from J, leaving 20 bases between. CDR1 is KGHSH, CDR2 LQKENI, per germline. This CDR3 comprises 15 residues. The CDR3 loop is CASSPRGLGYNEQYF. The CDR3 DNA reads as TGTGCCAGCTCACCACGGGGGCTAGGGTACAATGAGCAGTACTTC.